The 6 T cell receptor beta chains below come from one sample, sequenced in a study of T-cell reconstitution after alpha-beta-depleted transplantation in children. TCRbeta library construction was performed incorporating unique molecular identifiers. TCRdb processed the PCR reads anew with MiXCR; each CDR3 protein has one entry. The table shows about 980,000 distinct CDR3 sequences, with around 30% occurring only once. The input for sequencing was PBMCs, mostly from graft donor cells, taken 360 days after TCRalphabeta/CD19-depleted stem cell transplant. The receptors were sampled from a boy in the first two years of life who had a stem cell transplant for SCID, so the T cells may come from the graft donor.

This clonotype came up a few times. The rearrangement joins TRBV2 to TRBJ2-1, with D possibly being TRBD1 or TRBD2 (5 bases each). The CDR3 covers 15 residues. Germline CDR1 reads SNHLY; CDR2 reads FYNNEI. V dropped 4 bases and J dropped 6 bases, with 16 bases sitting between them. CDR3 sequence: CASSVETGPLNEQFF. CDR3 sequence (DNA): TGTGCCAGCAGTGTTGAGACGGGGCCTCTCAATGAGCAGTTCTTC.

The chain has TRBV9 and TRBJ2-5; maybe TRBD2 (7 bases). The CDR3 is 15 residues long. Trimming took 3 bases from V and 3 from J, leaving 15 bases between them. Germline V CDR1 and CDR2: SGDLS, YYNGEE. CDR3 residues: CASSAGGQMKETQYF. In nucleotides, the CDR3 is TGTGCCAGCAGCGCCGGGGGGCAGATGAAAGAGACCCAGTACTTC.

In this sample, this clonotype turned up a few times. The chain uses TRBV12-3 or TRBV12-4 and TRBJ2-3, with 8 bases that match TRBD2. The CDR3 consists of 15 residues. Losses at the gene ends were 8 bases for V and 0 bases for J; bases not matched to a gene: 7. CDR3 sequence (DNA): TGTGCCAGCCAGAATAGCGGGGAAAGCACAGATACGCAGTATTTT. Encoded protein: CASQNSGESTDTQYF.

The chain carries TRBV7-9 and TRBJ1-1, with a tentative D call TRBD1 (5 bases). Germline CDR1 is SEHNR and CDR2 is FQNEAQ (reference sequence). The CDR3 totals 15 residues. The V and J ends lost 6 bases and 4 bases respectively, with 18 bases between them. The DNA for the CDR3 is TGTGCCAGCAGGACCTCTGGGAGGGGTGTCACTGAAGCTTTCTTT. This translates into CASRTSGRGVTEAFF.

This chain links TRBV3-1 with TRBJ2-7; TRBD1 matches 7 bases. V lost 0 bases to trimming and J lost 2 bases; unmatched junction nucleotides: 4. Germline CDR1 and CDR2: LGHDT and YNNKEL (reference sequence). CDR3 length: 15 residues. The CDR3 loop is CASSQDWGTAYEQYF. CDR3 nucleotides: TGTGCCAGCAGCCAAGATTGGGGGACAGCCTACGAGCAGTACTTC.

This chain connects TRBV29-1 to TRBJ2-4, with TRBD1 matching over 7 bases. Trimming took 3 bases from V and 0 from J; bases not matched to a gene: 5. The germline V gene has CDR1 SQVTM and CDR2 ANQGSEA. The CDR3 consists of 15 residues. The CDR3 here is CSVENTGEAKNIQYF. The CDR3, as DNA: TGCAGCGTTGAGAATACAGGGGAAGCCAAAAACATTCAGTACTTC.